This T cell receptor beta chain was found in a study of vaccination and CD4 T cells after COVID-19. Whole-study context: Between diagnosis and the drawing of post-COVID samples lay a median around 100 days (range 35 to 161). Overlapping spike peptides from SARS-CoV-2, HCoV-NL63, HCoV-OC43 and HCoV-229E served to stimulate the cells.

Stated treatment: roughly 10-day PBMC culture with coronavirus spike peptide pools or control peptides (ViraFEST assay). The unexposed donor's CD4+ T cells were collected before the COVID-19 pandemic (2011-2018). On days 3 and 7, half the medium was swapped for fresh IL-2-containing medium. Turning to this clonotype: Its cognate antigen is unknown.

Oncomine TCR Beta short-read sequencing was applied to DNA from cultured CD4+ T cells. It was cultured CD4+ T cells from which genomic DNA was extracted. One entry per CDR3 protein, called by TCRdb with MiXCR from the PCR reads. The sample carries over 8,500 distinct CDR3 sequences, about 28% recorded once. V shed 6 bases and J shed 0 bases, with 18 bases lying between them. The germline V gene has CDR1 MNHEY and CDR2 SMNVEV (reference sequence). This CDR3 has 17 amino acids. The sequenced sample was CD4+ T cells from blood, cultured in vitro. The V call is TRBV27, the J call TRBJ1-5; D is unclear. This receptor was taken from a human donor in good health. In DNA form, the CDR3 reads TGTGCCAGCAGATTTGGGATAACCCATGATAGCAATCAGCCCCAGCATTTT. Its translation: CASRFGITHDSNQPQHF.